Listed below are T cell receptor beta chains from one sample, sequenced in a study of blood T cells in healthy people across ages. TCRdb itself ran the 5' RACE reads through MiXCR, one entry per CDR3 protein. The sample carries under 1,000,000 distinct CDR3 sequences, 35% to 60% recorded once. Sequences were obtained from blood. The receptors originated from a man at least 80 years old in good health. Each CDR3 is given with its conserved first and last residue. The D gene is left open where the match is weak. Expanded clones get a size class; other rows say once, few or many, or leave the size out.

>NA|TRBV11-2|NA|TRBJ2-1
TGTGCCAGCAGCTTAGATGTAAGGTACAATGAGCAGTTCTTC
CASSLDVRYNEQFF
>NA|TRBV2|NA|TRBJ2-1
TGTGCCAGCAGTGTTGTGGATTCTGGGGTGCAGTTCTTC
CASSVVDSGVQFF
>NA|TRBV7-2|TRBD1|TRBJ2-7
TGTGCCAGCAGCCCCTTGGACAGGGACCACGAGCAGTACTTC
CASSPLDRDHEQYF
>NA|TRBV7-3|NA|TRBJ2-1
TGTGCCAGCAGCCCCAGGGGTTTAGGCGATGAGCAGTTCTTC
CASSPRGLGDEQFF
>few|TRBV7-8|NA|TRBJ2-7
TGTGCCAGCAGCTTAGAATTTAATTATGGGGGGAGCTCCTACGAGCAGTACTTC
CASSLEFNYGGSSYEQYF
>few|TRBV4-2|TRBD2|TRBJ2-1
TGTGCCAGCAGCCATGCGGGACTAAGTGAGCAGTTCTTC
CASSHAGLSEQFF
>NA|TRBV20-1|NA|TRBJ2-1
TGCAGTGCTAGACCTCGGACTGGGACCAATGAAGGGCAGTTCTTC
CSARPRTGTNEGQFF
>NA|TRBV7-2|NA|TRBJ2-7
TGTGCCAGCAGCTTAGATCGCAGGGTCCCGTACTTC
CASSLDRRVPYF
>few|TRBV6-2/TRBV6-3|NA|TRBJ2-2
TGTGCCAGCAGACCTACTGGGGTTCCCGGGGAGCTGTTTTTT
CASRPTGVPGELFF
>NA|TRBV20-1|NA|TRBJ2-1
TGCAGTGCTGGGGCTTCTGGGGGGATCGATTCCTACAATGAGCAGTTCTTC
CSAGASGGIDSYNEQFF
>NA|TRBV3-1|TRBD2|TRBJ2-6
TGTGCCAGCAGCCAATCGACCGGACTAGCGGGGTCATTATCTGGGGCCAACGTCCTGACTTTC
CASSQSTGLAGSLSGANVLTF
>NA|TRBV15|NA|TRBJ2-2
TGTGCCACCAGCTCGCGATTAGGTAGCGCGACCGGGGAGCTGTTTTTT
CATSSRLGSATGELFF
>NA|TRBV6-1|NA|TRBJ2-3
TGTGCCAGCAGTGAATCGGGGTATCGGGCGCAGTATTTT
CASSESGYRAQYF
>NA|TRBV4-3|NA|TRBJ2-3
TGCGCCAGCAGCCAGCGGACCACTACAGATACGCAGTATTTT
CASSQRTTTDTQYF
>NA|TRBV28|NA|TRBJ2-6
TGTGCCAGCAGTGAGGGCAGTACGCTCTCTGGGGCCAACGTCCTGACTTTC
CASSEGSTLSGANVLTF
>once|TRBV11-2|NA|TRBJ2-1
TGTGCCAGCAGCCAGTCGACGTCTAGGGCCAATGAGCAGTTCTTC
CASSQSTSRANEQFF
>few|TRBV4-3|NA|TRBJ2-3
TGCGCCAGCAGCCAAGGACTAGAGGCCACAGATACGCAGTATTTT
CASSQGLEATDTQYF
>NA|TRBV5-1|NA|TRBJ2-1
TGCGCCAGCAGCTTTGCGGTTACGGGGGATGAGCAGTTCTTC
CASSFAVTGDEQFF
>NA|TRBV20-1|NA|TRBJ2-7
TGCAGTGCGCCGGGAGCGGTTTCCTACAATGAGCAGTACTTC
CSAPGAVSYNEQYF
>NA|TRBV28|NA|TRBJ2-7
TGTGCCAGCAGTGTAGCGCTTAGCTCCTACGAGCAGTACTTC
CASSVALSSYEQYF
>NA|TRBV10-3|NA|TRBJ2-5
TGTGCCATCAGTGAGTCGAGTCAGCAAGAGACCCAGTACTTC
CAISESSQQETQYF
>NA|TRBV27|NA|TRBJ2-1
TGTGCCAGCAGTTTCGCGCGGGATGAGGGCAATGAGCAGTTCTTC
CASSFARDEGNEQFF
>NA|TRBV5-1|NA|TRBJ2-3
TGCGCCAGCAACCCGGGGACGGATACAGATACGCAGTATTTT
CASNPGTDTDTQYF
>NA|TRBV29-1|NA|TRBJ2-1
TGCAGCGTTGATGGGGGTGGCGTGGGATCTCAGTTCTTC
CSVDGGGVGSQFF
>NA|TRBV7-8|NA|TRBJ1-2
TGTGCCAGCAGCTTCGGGGGGACCCCAGGTGGCTACACCTTC
CASSFGGTPGGYTF
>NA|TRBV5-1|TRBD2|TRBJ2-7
TGCGCCAGCAGCATCTTAGCGGGAGAGAGAGAGCAGTACTTC
CASSILAGEREQYF
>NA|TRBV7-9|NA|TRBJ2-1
TGTGCCAGCAGCTTAGGCAGGGCTAGCAAGCAGTTCTTC
CASSLGRASKQFF
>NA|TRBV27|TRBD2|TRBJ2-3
TGTGCCAGCCTGGGACTAGCGGGAGGAGAGGATACGCAGTATTTT
CASLGLAGGEDTQYF
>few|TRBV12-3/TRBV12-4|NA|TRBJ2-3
TGTGCCAGCTGGCTGGCAGGGAGCACAGATACGCAGTATTTT
CASWLAGSTDTQYF
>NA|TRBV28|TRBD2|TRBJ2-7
TGTGCCAGCGGAAGGGCGGGAGGGCGTTACAATGAGCAGTACTTC
CASGRAGGRYNEQYF
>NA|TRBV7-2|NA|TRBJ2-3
TGTGCCAGCAGCTTAGATTCCGGGGGTGCAGATACGCAGTATTTT
CASSLDSGGADTQYF
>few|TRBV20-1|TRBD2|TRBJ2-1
TGCAGTGCTAGAGTACTAGCGGTCGCTAGCTCCTACAATGAGCAGTTCTTC
CSARVLAVASSYNEQFF
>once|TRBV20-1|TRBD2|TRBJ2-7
TGCAGTGCTAGAGATCCGGGACTACTCTCCTACGAGCAGTACTTC
CSARDPGLLSYEQYF
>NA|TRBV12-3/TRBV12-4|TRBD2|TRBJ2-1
TGTGCCAGCACCGAGGGTGCGGGAGGGGTTCGGGAGACCCAGTTCTTC
CASTEGAGGVRETQFF
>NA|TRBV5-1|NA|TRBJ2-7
TGCGCCAGCAGCCCGGCTTACTTTTTAAGCGAGCAGTACTTC
CASSPAYFLSEQYF
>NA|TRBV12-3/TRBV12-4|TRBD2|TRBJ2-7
TGTGCCAGCAGGGGACCGGGAGGGCCAAGCGAGCAGTACTTC
CASRGPGGPSEQYF
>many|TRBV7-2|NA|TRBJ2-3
TGTGCCAGCAGCTTACAGAGCGCAGATACGCAGTATTTT
CASSLQSADTQYF
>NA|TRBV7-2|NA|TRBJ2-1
TGTGCCAGCAACCGGGACAGGTCGAGGACTAGTCAGGAGCAGTTCTTC
CASNRDRSRTSQEQFF
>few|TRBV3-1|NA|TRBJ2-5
TGTGCCAGCAGCCTCCGAGGGCGCTTGGAAGAGACCCAGTACTTC
CASSLRGRLEETQYF
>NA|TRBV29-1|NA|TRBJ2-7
TGCAGCGTTCGATTACCCGGGGACGAGCAGTACTTC
CSVRLPGDEQYF
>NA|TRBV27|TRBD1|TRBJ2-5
TGTGCCAGCAGTTCGGGACAGGTGTTAGAGACCCAGTACTTC
CASSSGQVLETQYF
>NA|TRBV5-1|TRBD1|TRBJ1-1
TGCGCCAGCAGCACGGACAGGGGGAACACTGAAGCTTTCTTT
CASSTDRGNTEAFF
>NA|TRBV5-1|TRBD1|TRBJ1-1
TGCGCCAGCAGCAAAGGACAGGGGAGGAGCACTGAAGCTTTCTTT
CASSKGQGRSTEAFF
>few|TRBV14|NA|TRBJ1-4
TGTGCCAGCAGCCAAGCACCCGCAAAGGGAGGTGGTGAAAAACTGTTTTTT
CASSQAPAKGGGEKLFF
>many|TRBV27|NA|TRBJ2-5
TGTGCCAGCAGTCCCGGCGGGTACAACCAAGAGACCCAGTACTTC
CASSPGGYNQETQYF
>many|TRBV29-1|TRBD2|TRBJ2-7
TGCAGCGTTGAAATGGCTAGCGGGAAAGACGAGCAGTACTTC
CSVEMASGKDEQYF